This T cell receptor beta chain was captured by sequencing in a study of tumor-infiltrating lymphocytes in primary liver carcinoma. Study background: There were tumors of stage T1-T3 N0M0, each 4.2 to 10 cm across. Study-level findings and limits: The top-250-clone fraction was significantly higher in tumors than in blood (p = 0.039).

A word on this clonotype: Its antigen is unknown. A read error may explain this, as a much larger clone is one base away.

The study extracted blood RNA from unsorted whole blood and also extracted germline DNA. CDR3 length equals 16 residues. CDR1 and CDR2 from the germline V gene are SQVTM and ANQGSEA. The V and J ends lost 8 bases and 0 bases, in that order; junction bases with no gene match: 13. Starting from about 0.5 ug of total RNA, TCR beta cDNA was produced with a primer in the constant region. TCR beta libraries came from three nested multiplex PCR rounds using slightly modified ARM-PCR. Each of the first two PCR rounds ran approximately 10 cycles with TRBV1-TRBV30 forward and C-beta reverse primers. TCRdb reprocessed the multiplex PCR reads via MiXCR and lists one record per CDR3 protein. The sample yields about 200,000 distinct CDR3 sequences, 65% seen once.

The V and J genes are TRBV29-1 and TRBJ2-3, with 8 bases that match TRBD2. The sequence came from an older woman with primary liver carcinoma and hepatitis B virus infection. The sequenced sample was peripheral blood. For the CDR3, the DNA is TGCAGCATTTGGAGACTAGCGCAAACTAGCACAGATACGCAGTATTTT. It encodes CSIWRLAQTSTDTQYF.